These 32 T cell receptor beta chains share one sample of origin, sequenced in a study of human T cells and chemical hapten exposure. TCRdb re-called the RACE reads through MiXCR, storing one row per CDR3 protein. The sample carries about 64,000 distinct CDR3 sequences, about 11% recorded once. The time point denotes: pre-sensitization, week 0. Treatment denoted: therapeutic diphenylcyclopropenone sensitization with weekly scalp DPC. This specimen consisted of whole blood, obtained in connection with sensitization to the hapten diphenylcyclopropenone (DPC). These receptors came from a woman aged 40 to 50 with alopecia areata. Some clones in this sample may be carry-over from other donors' samples.

This clonotype was counted between two and nine times. The J gene is TRBJ2-5, the V gene TRBV29-1; the D is unclear. CDR1 and CDR2 (germline): SQVTM, ANQGSEA. Trimming shortened V by 4 bases and J by 2 bases, and 17 bases separated the two germline ends. This CDR3 spans 15 amino acids. The CDR3 protein is CSVVGGVPQQETQYF. The CDR3 DNA sequence: TGCAGCGTTGTAGGCGGCGTGCCCCAACAAGAGACCCAGTACTTC. Combining the CDR3 with reference TRBV29-1 and TRBJ2-5 gives the whole variable domain SAVISQKPSRDICQRGTSLTIQCQVDSQVTMMFWYRQQPGQSLTLIATANQGSEATYESGFVIDKFPISRPNLTFSTLTVSNMSPEDSSIYLCSVVGGVPQQETQYFGPGTRLLVL.

This clonotype was detected a few times. This chain connects TRBV5-1 to TRBJ1-2; 10 bases fit TRBD1. From germline, CDR1 is SGHRS and CDR2 YFSETQ. V was clipped by 0 bases and J by 8 bases; unmatched bases: 4. There are 14 residues in the CDR3. CDR3: CASSLGQGAEGYTF. CDR3 in DNA: TGCGCCAGCAGCTTGGGACAGGGGGCTGAGGGCTACACCTTC.

At least ten counts were recorded for this clonotype. V is TRBV6-5 and J is TRBJ1-1; 9 nucleotides align to TRBD1. Germline CDR1 reads MNHEY; CDR2 reads SVGAGI. The CDR3 contains 15 residues. Losses at the gene ends were 2 bases for V and 4 bases for J; bases not matched to a gene: 5. In DNA form, the CDR3 reads TGTGCCAGCAGTTACACAGGGGGCGTGGGCACTGAAGCTTTCTTT. Its translation: CASSYTGGVGTEAFF.

Worth noting for this clonotype: A much larger clone sits a single nucleotide away, making a read error possible. The chain carries TRBV27 and TRBJ1-5, with D uncertain. The CDR3 covers 12 residues. Germline values: CDR1 MNHEY, CDR2 SMNVEV (reference sequence). Trimming removed 3 bases from V and 8 bases from J, with 8 bases in between. Here the CDR3 reads CASSFWREPQHF. In nucleotides, the CDR3 is TGTGCCAGCAGTTTCTGGAGGGAGCCCCAGCATTTT.

This clonotype was picked up a small number of times. This chain uses TRBV6-6 with TRBJ2-1; D is perhaps TRBD1 (6 bases). CDR1 is MNHNY, CDR2 SVGAGI, per germline (reference sequence). The CDR3 is made up of 16 amino acids. Trimming cost V 6 bases and J 0 bases, with 15 bases left between them. CDR3 in amino acids: CASRTYGGSSYNEQFF. The CDR3 region has the DNA TGTGCCAGCAGAACCTATGGGGGCAGCTCCTACAATGAGCAGTTCTTC.

This chain joins TRBV7-8 and TRBJ2-3, with D uncertain. CDR1 and CDR2 from the germline V gene are SGHVS and FQNEAQ. Trimming pared 1 base from V and 1 base from J, leaving 9 bases between. The CDR3 extends over 15 amino acids. As DNA, the CDR3 is TGTGCCAGCAGCTTAGGGCTCTCGGGCACAGATACGCAGTATTTT. It yields the protein CASSLGLSGTDTQYF.

This clonotype was seen many times. The V and J genes are TRBV9 and TRBJ1-1; D remains ambiguous. V was cut by 0 bases and J by 7 bases, with 10 bases left in between. Germline V gives CDR1 SGDLS, CDR2 YYNGEE. The CDR3 covers 13 residues. CDR3 coding DNA: TGTGCCAGCAGCGTAGAAGGCGGTGGTGAAGCTTTCTTT. This encodes CASSVEGGGEAFF. Full variable domain (missing parts from reference TRBV9 and TRBJ1-1): DSGVTQTPKHLITATGQRVTLRCSPRSGDLSVYWYQQSLDQGLQFLIQYYNGEERAKGNILERFSAQQFPDLHSELNLSSLELGDSALYFCASSVEGGGEAFFGQGTRLTVV.

This clonotype was detected many times. CDR3 region: CSARADAPSGAFF. As DNA, the CDR3 is TGCAGTGCTAGAGCCGACGCCCCATCAGGGGCTTTCTTT. The V gene is TRBV20-1, the J gene TRBJ1-1, with D possibly TRBD1 on 5 matching bases. This CDR3 is 13 amino acids long. The germline CDR1 and CDR2 sequences are DFQATT and SNEGSKA (reference sequence). V was clipped by 1 base and J by 11 bases, with 17 bases between them.

The gene calls are TRBV12-3 or TRBV12-4 and TRBJ1-3; possibly TRBD1 for D (5 bases). The length of the CDR3 is 16 residues. V shed 4 bases and J shed 4 bases, with 17 bases lying between them. CDR3: CASSYTGKAAGNTIYF. As DNA, the CDR3 is TGTGCCAGCAGTTACACAGGAAAGGCGGCGGGAAACACCATATATTTT.

This clonotype was picked up a small number of times. The chain carries TRBV2 and TRBJ2-5; D perhaps matches TRBD2 (6 bases). There are 13 residues in the CDR3. In germline, CDR1 is SNHLY, CDR2 FYNNEI. V lost 5 bases to trimming and J lost 1 base, with 8 bases between them. The CDR3, as DNA: TGTGCCAGCAGTTGGGACTTCCAAGAGACCCAGTACTTC. Protein sequence: CASSWDFQETQYF. The whole variable domain, remainder taken from reference TRBV2 and TRBJ2-5, is EPEVTQTPSHQVTQMGQEVILRCVPISNHLYFYWYRQILGQKVEFLVSFYNNEISEKSEIFDDQFSVERPDGSNFTLKIRSTKLEDSAMYFCASSWDFQETQYFGPGTRLLVL.

This clonotype was picked up a small number of times. J is TRBJ2-1 and V is TRBV9, with 11 bases fitting TRBD2. V was pared by 3 bases and J by 6 bases, with 11 bases of the junction left unmatched. Germline values: CDR1 SGDLS, CDR2 YYNGEE. CDR3 length: 17 amino acids. The CDR3 DNA reads TGTGCCAGCAGCGAAAACTTAGCGGGGGGGCCGGCCAATGAGCAGTTCTTC. Its protein is CASSENLAGGPANEQFF.

This clonotype was observed a handful of times. This chain uses TRBV6-5 with TRBJ2-2; D is perhaps TRBD1 (6 bases). Germline-derived CDR1 and CDR2 are MNHEY and SVGAGI. CDR3 length: 15 amino acids. The ends were cut back, 0 bases at V and 5 bases at J, with 10 bases in the middle. The CDR3 region is CASSYSIGGTGELFF. DNA of the CDR3: TGTGCCAGCAGTTACTCGATAGGGGGTACCGGGGAGCTGTTTTTT.

V is TRBV6-2 or TRBV6-3 and J is TRBJ2-7, with a weak D call TRBD2 (6 bases). Per germline, CDR1 MNHEY and CDR2 SVGEGT. The CDR3 has 14 residues. With 6 bases removed from V and 4 bases from J, the gap between germline ends came to 16 bases. CDR3 DNA: TGTGCCAGCAGGGGACTGGGGCTCCTGTACGAGCAGTACTTC. It specifies CASRGLGLLYEQYF.

Many counts were recorded for this clonotype. The chain recombines TRBV7-9 with TRBJ1-1; D ambiguous. The CDR3 is 15 amino acids. Trimming took 5 bases from V and 3 from J, leaving 16 bases between them. Germline lookup yields CDR1 SEHNR and CDR2 FQNEAQ (reference sequence). The CDR3 spells CASSDVLAVDTEAFF. The CDR3 DNA follows: TGTGCCAGCAGCGATGTACTGGCCGTTGACACTGAAGCTTTCTTT.

The chain has TRBV6-2 or TRBV6-3 and TRBJ2-2; 9 bases align to TRBD1. V was pared by 5 bases and J by 6 bases, with 10 bases of the junction left unmatched. The CDR3 contains 16 residues. CDR1 is MNHEY and CDR2 is SVGEGT in the germline V gene. This chain's CDR3 is CASSIPGTGKAGELFF. CDR3 DNA sequence: TGTGCCAGCAGTATCCCCGGGACAGGGAAGGCCGGGGAGCTGTTTTTT.

The chain has TRBV29-1 and TRBJ2-3, with TRBD2 identical over 9 bases. Losses at the gene ends were 4 bases for V and 4 bases for J; bases not matched to a gene: 9. The CDR3 consists of 15 residues. Looked up from germline, CDR1 is SQVTM and CDR2 is ANQGSEA. The CDR3, as DNA: TGCAGCGTTGGGCATGCGGGGGGGAATGCAGATACGCAGTATTTT. It specifies CSVGHAGGNADTQYF.

The J gene is TRBJ2-1, the V gene TRBV3-1; TRBD1 is a possible D gene (6 bases). The CDR3 runs 17 residues. The V end lost 0 bases, the J end lost 4 bases, and 16 bases lay between the germline ends. Germline assignment: CDR1 LGHDT and CDR2 YNNKEL (reference sequence). CDR3 loop: CASSQDGGRQRYNEQFF. The CDR3 region has the DNA TGTGCCAGCAGCCAAGATGGGGGCCGACAGCGGTACAATGAGCAGTTCTTC.

This clonotype was counted a few times. The chain employs TRBV19 and TRBJ1-5, with a tentative D call TRBD1 (6 bases). V was shortened by 7 bases and J by 9 bases, with 13 bases between the two germline ends. The CDR3 covers 12 residues. In germline, CDR1 is LNHDA, CDR2 SQIVND (reference sequence). The DNA of the CDR3 is TGTGCCAGTATGGAGGGGGTAGGGCCCCAGCATTTT. Translation: CASMEGVGPQHF.

This clonotype was seen only a few times. The genes are TRBV6-5 and TRBJ1-5, with D possibly being TRBD1 (5 bases). The CDR3 has 14 residues. The ends were cut back, 6 bases at V and 5 bases at J, with 14 bases in the middle. Per the germline V gene, CDR1 is MNHEY and CDR2 is SVGAGI. As DNA, the CDR3 is TGTGCCAGCAGGATGCGAGGGACCGATCAGCCCCAGCATTTT. Its translation: CASRMRGTDQPQHF.

This clonotype was picked up a small number of times. The CDR3: CASSQELTGAMGETQYF. DNA for the CDR3: TGTGCCAGCAGCCAAGAGCTCACGGGGGCAATGGGAGAGACCCAGTACTTC. The chain has TRBV4-2 and TRBJ2-5; perhaps D is TRBD1 or TRBD2 (6 bases each). Germline V gives CDR1 LGHNA, CDR2 YNFKEQ. The CDR3 covers 17 residues. The ends were cut back, 0 bases at V and 4 bases at J, with 18 bases in the middle.

The chain uses TRBV29-1 and TRBJ2-7; 8 positions agree with TRBD2. Per the germline V gene, CDR1 is SQVTM and CDR2 is ANQGSEA. The CDR3 runs to 15 residues. V was clipped by 8 bases and J by 8 bases; unmatched bases: 20. In DNA, the CDR3 is TGCAGCTTGATTCGGGGGGGGCCCACCGCCTATCAGCAGTACTTC. It codes for CSLIRGGPTAYQQYF.

This clonotype occurred many times. The V call is TRBV20-1, the J call TRBJ1-5, with TRBD1 as a possible D gene (5 bases). This CDR3 is built from 15 residues. Germline CDR1 is DFQATT and CDR2 is SNEGSKA (reference sequence). V shed 4 bases and J shed 2 bases, with 15 bases lying between them. Written as DNA, the CDR3 is TGCAGTGCTAAACCAGGGTCTGGCGGCAATCAGCCCCAGCATTTT. This codes for CSAKPGSGGNQPQHF.

There are many counts of this clonotype. V is TRBV5-1 and J is TRBJ2-5; 8 bases map to TRBD1. There are 16 residues in the CDR3. V shed 0 bases and J 5 bases; nucleotides not matched to a gene: 9. CDR1 is SGHRS and CDR2 is YFSETQ in the germline V gene. The CDR3 DNA is TGCGCCAGCAGCTTGGCCCCTACAGGGGGTACGGAGACCCAGTACTTC. It is translated as CASSLAPTGGTETQYF.

This clonotype was seen only a few times. The chain carries TRBV12-3 or TRBV12-4 and TRBJ1-1; TRBD1 matches 8 bases. V gave up 5 bases and J gave up 4 bases; unmatched junction bases: 3. CDR3 length equals 13 residues. In DNA, the CDR3 is TGTGCCAGCAGTGTAGACAGGGGCACTGAAGCTTTCTTT. It encodes CASSVDRGTEAFF.

Only one count was recorded for this clonotype. The chain joins TRBV28 to TRBJ2-2, with D possibly matching TRBD2 (6 bases). V dropped 6 bases and J dropped 6 bases, with 17 bases sitting between them. This CDR3 region has 15 residues. CDR1 is MDHEN and CDR2 is SYDVKM in the germline V gene. CDR3 DNA sequence: TGTGCCAGCAGACTTCGGGCCCCGGGGGCCGGGGAGCTGTTTTTT. It codes for CASRLRAPGAGELFF.

This clonotype is large by share. The rearrangement uses TRBV7-2 and TRBJ1-2; the D gene is possibly TRBD1 (5 bases). The CDR3 totals 14 residues. Germline lookup yields CDR1 SGHTA and CDR2 FQGNSA. V was pared by 7 bases and J by 2 bases, with 14 bases between. This CDR3 reads CASNSPGQNYGYTF. CDR3 DNA sequence: TGTGCCAGCAACAGCCCGGGGCAGAACTATGGCTACACCTTC. Combining the CDR3 with reference TRBV7-2 and TRBJ1-2 gives the whole variable domain GAGVSQSPSNKVTEKGKDVELRCDPISGHTALYWYRQSLGQGLEFLIYFQGNSAPDKSGLPSDRFSAERTGGSVSTLTIQRTQQEDSAVYLCASNSPGQNYGYTFGSGTRLTVV.

This chain connects TRBV7-3 to TRBJ1-6; D gene unclear. Looked up from germline, CDR1 is SGHTA and CDR2 is FQGTGA. This CDR3 comprises 13 residues. Trimming took off 6 bases at V and 8 bases at J, with 11 bases between the two ends. Here the CDR3 DNA reads TGTGCCAGCAGTTCCCGACCTGATTCACCCCTCCACTTT. It codes for CASSSRPDSPLHF.

A few counts support this clonotype. The genes are TRBV4-1 and TRBJ1-1; 7 nucleotides align to TRBD1. The CDR3 sequence is 15 residues long. V dropped 3 bases and J dropped 5; count of bases not matched to a gene: 9. Germline CDR1 and CDR2: MGHRA and YSYEKL. The CDR3 nucleotides are TGCGCCAGCAGCCAGGCCACAGGGGTTGCTACTGAAGCTTTCTTT. As protein: CASSQATGVATEAFF.

This clonotype was detected once. CDR3 sequence: CSGRDRGFSYNEQFF. The CDR3 nucleotides are TGCAGCGGCCGGGACAGGGGTTTTTCCTACAATGAGCAGTTCTTC. The chain links TRBV29-1 to TRBJ2-1; 10 nucleotides match TRBD1. Germline V gives CDR1 SQVTM, CDR2 ANQGSEA. The CDR3 loop spans 15 amino acids. V lost 7 bases, J lost 1 base, and 7 bases stayed unmatched.

The CDR3 spells CASSPGTGLRGSYNEQFF. Written as DNA, the CDR3 is TGTGCCAGCAGTCCCGGGACAGGACTACGCGGCTCCTACAATGAGCAGTTCTTC. The chain carries TRBV28 and TRBJ2-1, with 8 bases aligning to TRBD1. V lost 5 bases, J lost 0 bases, and 12 bases stayed unmatched. CDR1 and CDR2 (germline): MDHEN, SYDVKM. The CDR3 has 18 residues.

The chain has TRBV5-5 and TRBJ1-2; the match to TRBD1 covers 8 bases. Germline trimming cut 2 bases from V and 4 bases from J; bases unmatched to any gene: 10. The CDR3 totals 16 residues. The V gene's germline CDR1 is SGHKS and CDR2 YYEKEE (reference sequence). The CDR3 nucleotides read TGTGCCAGCAGCTTAGGACAGGGCTTCGACGGCTATGGCTACACCTTC. Its translation is CASSLGQGFDGYGYTF.

The chain carries TRBV7-2 and TRBJ2-2, with a possible D match to TRBD2 (5 bases). The germline V gene encodes CDR1 SGHTA and CDR2 FQGNSA. The CDR3 contains 14 residues. V lost 9 bases to trimming and J lost 0 bases, with 11 bases between them. The CDR3 is CARRAEANTGELFF. DNA for the CDR3: TGTGCCAGAAGAGCGGAGGCGAACACCGGGGAGCTGTTTTTT. The full variable domain, rest sourced from reference TRBV7-2 and TRBJ2-2, is GAGVSQSPSNKVTEKGKDVELRCDPISGHTALYWYRQSLGQGLEFLIYFQGNSAPDKSGLPSDRFSAERTGGSVSTLTIQRTQQEDSAVYLCARRAEANTGELFFGEGSRLTVL.